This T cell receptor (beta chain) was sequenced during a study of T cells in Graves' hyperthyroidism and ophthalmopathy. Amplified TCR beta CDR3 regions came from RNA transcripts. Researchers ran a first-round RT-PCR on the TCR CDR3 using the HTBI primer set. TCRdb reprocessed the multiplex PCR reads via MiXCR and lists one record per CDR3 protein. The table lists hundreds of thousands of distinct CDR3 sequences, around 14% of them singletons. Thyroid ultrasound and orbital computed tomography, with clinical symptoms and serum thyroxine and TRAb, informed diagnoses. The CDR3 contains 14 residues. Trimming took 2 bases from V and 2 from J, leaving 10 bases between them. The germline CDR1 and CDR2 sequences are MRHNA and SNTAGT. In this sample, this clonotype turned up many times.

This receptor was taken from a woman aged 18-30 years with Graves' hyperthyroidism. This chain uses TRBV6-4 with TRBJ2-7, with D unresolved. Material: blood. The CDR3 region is CASSDGQDPYEQYF. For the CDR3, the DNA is TGTGCCAGCAGTGACGGGCAGGACCCCTACGAGCAGTACTTC.